The 22 T cell receptor beta chains below come from one sample, sequenced in a study of T-cell reconstitution after alpha-beta-depleted transplantation in children. Unique molecular identifiers were built into the TCRbeta library. TCRdb analysed the PCR reads with MiXCR anew, one entry per CDR3 protein. The repertoire consists of 800,000 to 1,000,000 distinct CDR3 sequences, with 25% to 35% occurring once and the leading ten covering roughly 28%. The starting material was PBMCs, mostly from graft donor cells, obtained 360 days after TCRalphabeta/CD19-depleted stem cell transplant. These receptors came from a boy in the first two years of life who had a stem cell transplant for SCID, so the T cells may come from the graft donor.

This clonotype was recorded many times. The chain combines TRBV3-1 with TRBJ2-3; tentatively, D is TRBD1 or TRBD2 (7 bases each). The V and J ends lost 10 bases and 1 base respectively, with 21 bases between them. CDR1 LGHDT and CDR2 YNNKEL come from the germline V gene (reference sequence). The CDR3 is made up of 16 amino acids. CDR3 residues: CATRGLSGGGTDTQYF. In nucleotides, the CDR3 is TGTGCCACTCGAGGACTTTCAGGGGGGGGCACAGATACGCAGTATTTT.

This clonotype turned up a few times. The chain carries TRBV5-1 and TRBJ2-5; D not resolved. The germline CDR1 and CDR2 sequences are SGHRS and YFSETQ. V lost 7 bases and J 5 bases, leaving 15 bases between the germline ends. The CDR3 loop spans 13 amino acids. CDR3 nucleotides: TGCGCCAGCTCGGCAGGTCCCCGGGAGACCCAGTACTTC. Protein sequence: CASSAGPRETQYF.

The rearrangement uses TRBV10-3 and TRBJ1-2; no firm D call. Trimming took 3 bases from V and 6 from J, leaving 11 bases between them. This CDR3 is built from 13 residues. The germline CDR1 and CDR2 sequences are ENHRY and SYGVKD. The CDR3: CAISERTSDGYTF. In DNA, the CDR3 is TGTGCCATCAGTGAAAGAACGTCGGATGGCTACACCTTC.

This clonotype was observed a few times. This sequence joins TRBV4-2 and TRBJ2-1; TRBD2 aligns across 8 bases. Per germline, CDR1 LGHNA and CDR2 YNFKEQ. The ends lost 0 bases at V and 8 bases at J; junction bases unmatched: 6. The CDR3 sequence is 15 residues long. DNA of the CDR3: TGTGCCAGCAGCCAAGAAGTTAGCGGGGACGATGAGCAGTTCTTC. Its protein is CASSQEVSGDDEQFF.

This clonotype was seen ten or more times. The chain combines TRBV7-9 with TRBJ2-5, with D possibly TRBD2 on 6 matching bases. CDR1 and CDR2 (germline): SEHNR, FQNEAQ (reference sequence). Between the trimmed V and J ends, which lost 3 bases and 5 bases, there was a span of 7 bases. This CDR3 contains 12 residues. CDR3 coding DNA: TGTGCCAGCAGCTTTGGGAGGGAGACCCAGTACTTC. This codes for CASSFGRETQYF.

The CDR3 loop reads CSASPDVYEQYF. The CDR3 DNA follows: TGCAGTGCTAGCCCCGATGTCTACGAGCAGTACTTC. The V call is TRBV20-1, the J call TRBJ2-7; D not certain. The CDR3 runs to 12 residues. The germline V gene has CDR1 DFQATT and CDR2 SNEGSKA (reference sequence). The V end was cut by 3 bases, the J end by 3 bases, with 9 bases between.

The chain is built from TRBV4-1 and TRBJ2-7; TRBD1 matches at 7 bases. V shed 2 bases, J shed 3 bases, and the junction held 13 bases outside the gene matches. This CDR3 is 17 amino acids long. CDR1 and CDR2 from the germline V gene are MGHRA and YSYEKL. This CDR3 reads CASSQNDRADVNYEQYF. The DNA for the CDR3 is TGCGCCAGCAGCCAAAACGACAGGGCCGATGTAAACTACGAGCAGTACTTC.

This chain connects TRBV27 to TRBJ2-3, with D possibly TRBD2 on 5 matching bases. Germline values: CDR1 MNHEY, CDR2 SMNVEV (reference sequence). V lost 3 bases, J lost 0 bases, and 7 bases lay in between. The CDR3 runs 14 residues. The CDR3 protein is CASSLPGSTDTQYF. Here the CDR3 DNA reads TGTGCCAGCAGTTTGCCGGGGAGCACAGATACGCAGTATTTT.

This chain connects TRBV4-1 to TRBJ2-1; 15 bases agree with TRBD2. The CDR3 loop spans 19 amino acids. CDR1 and CDR2 from the germline V gene are MGHRA and YSYEKL. V dropped 1 base and J dropped 8; count of bases not matched to a gene: 12. In nucleotides, the CDR3 is TGCGCCAGCAGCCAAGCGTTCGGGACTAGCGGGGGGCTGGTGGATGAGCAGTTCTTC. Translated: CASSQAFGTSGGLVDEQFF.

This clonotype was picked up one time. The V and J genes are TRBV6-4 and TRBJ2-7; D is possibly TRBD2 (5 bases). The germline CDR1 and CDR2 sequences are MRHNA and SNTAGT. Trimming removed 6 bases from V and 4 bases from J, with 16 bases in between. The length of the CDR3 is 14 residues. CDR3 sequence: CASRPGWTWYEQYF. Here the CDR3 DNA reads TGTGCCAGCAGACCCGGGTGGACTTGGTACGAGCAGTACTTC.

The table lists this clonotype with a few counts. The rearrangement joins TRBV20-1 to TRBJ1-2; no firm D call. Germline CDR1 DFQATT, CDR2 SNEGSKA (reference sequence). This CDR3 contains 10 residues. Trimming removed 4 bases from V and 8 bases from J, with 8 bases in between. The CDR3 nucleotides are TGCAGTGCTACCCGGGGAGGCTACACCTTC. It yields the protein CSATRGGYTF.

This clonotype occurred a few times. The rearrangement links TRBV12-3 or TRBV12-4 to TRBJ2-1, with TRBD2 identical over 9 bases. Trimming at V came to 5 bases and at J to 6 bases, leaving 14 bases not matched to a gene. The CDR3 totals 17 residues. The CDR3 spells CASSLIGASGEFNEQFF. CDR3 in DNA: TGTGCCAGCAGTCTAATCGGGGCTAGCGGGGAATTCAATGAGCAGTTCTTC.

The chain links TRBV12-3 or TRBV12-4 to TRBJ1-4, with 11 bases fitting TRBD1. The CDR3 loop spans 14 amino acids. V shed 6 bases, J shed 7 bases, and the junction held 4 bases outside the gene matches. The CDR3 sequence is CASSPGQGVEKLFF. The CDR3 region has the DNA TGTGCCAGCAGCCCGGGACAGGGGGTTGAAAAACTGTTTTTT.

Turning to this clonotype: Since no conserved phenylalanine or tryptophan closes the CDR3, a read error is the likely cause. V is TRBV7-2 and J is TRBJ1-1; 7 bases fit TRBD1. Germline CDR1 is SGHTA and CDR2 is FQGNSA. This CDR3 has 14 amino acids. The ends lost 7 bases at V and 7 bases at J; junction bases unmatched: 12. The CDR3 loop reads CASTHKTGMGEAFY. The CDR3 coding sequence is TGTGCCAGCACCCACAAGACAGGGATGGGTGAAGCTTTCTAT.

This clonotype was seen only a few times. The chain is built from TRBV5-1 and TRBJ2-7; tentatively, D is TRBD2 (5 bases). Germline-derived CDR1 and CDR2 are SGHRS and YFSETQ. The CDR3 length is 14 residues. Trimming took 4 bases from V and 0 from J, leaving 11 bases between them. CDR3 amino acids: CASSPPGFSYEQYF. In nucleotides, the CDR3 is TGCGCCAGCAGCCCCCCGGGATTCTCCTACGAGCAGTACTTC. Full variable domain (outside the CDR3, taken from reference TRBV5-1 and TRBJ2-7): KAGVTQTPRYLIKTRGQQVTLSCSPISGHRSVSWYQQTPGQGLQFLFEYFSETQRNKGNFPGRFSGRQFSNSRSEMNVSTLELGDSALYLCASSPPGFSYEQYFGPGTRLTVT.

V usage is TRBV5-1 and J usage is TRBJ1-4, with D possibly TRBD1 on 5 matching bases. The CDR3 is made up of 16 amino acids. Trimming removed 2 bases from V and 3 bases from J, with 14 bases in between. Germline CDR1 and CDR2: SGHRS and YFSETQ. As DNA, the CDR3 is TGCGCCAGCAGCTTCGGGGCGGGAGTCCCTAATGAAAAACTGTTTTTT. This codes for CASSFGAGVPNEKLFF.

This chain joins TRBV6-1 and TRBJ2-5; D is possibly TRBD2 (5 bases). Trimming took 4 bases from V and 2 from J, leaving 11 bases between them. CDR1 is MNHNS, CDR2 SASEGT, per germline. There are 14 residues in the CDR3. DNA of the CDR3: TGTGCCAGCAGTGCCCTAGCCGTGCAAGAGACCCAGTACTTC. It specifies CASSALAVQETQYF.

The chain combines TRBV19 with TRBJ2-1; no reliable D call. V lost 3 bases to trimming and J lost 5 bases, with 5 bases between them. The length of the CDR3 is 12 residues. Germline V lookup: CDR1 LNHDA, CDR2 SQIVND (reference sequence). The CDR3 loop is CASSIWNNEQFF. The CDR3 region has the DNA TGTGCCAGTAGTATTTGGAACAATGAGCAGTTCTTC.

V is TRBV7-9 and J is TRBJ2-6, with D possibly being TRBD1 or TRBD2 (6 bases each). Germline CDR1 and CDR2: SEHNR and FQNEAQ (reference sequence). Trimming left V 7 bases short and J 2 bases short, with 9 bases between. The CDR3 has 14 residues. This chain's CDR3 is CASTEGAGANVLTF. CDR3 DNA sequence: TGTGCCAGCACGGAGGGGGCTGGGGCCAACGTCCTGACTTTC.

The chain combines TRBV7-6 with TRBJ2-2, with D maybe TRBD1 (6 bases). The germline CDR1 and CDR2 sequences are SGHVS and FNYEAQ. Trimming took off 0 bases at V and 2 bases at J, with 13 bases between the two ends. The CDR3 runs 17 residues. CDR3 region: CASSLAGGTLNTGELFF. The CDR3 DNA reads TGTGCCAGCAGCTTAGCGGGTGGGACACTAAACACCGGGGAGCTGTTTTTT.

This clonotype came up a few times. This sequence joins TRBV28 and TRBJ2-7; 7 bases are shared with TRBD1. Per germline, CDR1 MDHEN and CDR2 SYDVKM. The CDR3 length is 13 residues. With V trimmed by 6 bases and J by 4 bases, 6 bases remained unmatched. The CDR3 region has the DNA TGTGCCAGCAGACAGGGGCCGGTATACGAGCAGTACTTC. This translates into CASRQGPVYEQYF.

This clonotype occurred a few times. The chain uses TRBV13 and TRBJ1-3, with D perhaps TRBD1 (5 bases). The CDR3 runs 15 residues. The ends were cut back, 1 base at V and 3 bases at J, with 10 bases in the middle. Per germline, CDR1 PRHDT and CDR2 FYEKMQ (reference sequence). The chain's CDR3 is CASSLDRTYGNTIYF. In nucleotides, the CDR3 is TGTGCCAGCAGCTTAGACAGGACGTATGGAAACACCATATATTTT.